This record covers a single T cell receptor (beta chain). The target antigen is unknown. The CDR3 is made up of 15 amino acids. CDR1 and CDR2 from the germline V gene are LGHNT and FRNRAP. The data are from a study of T cells expressing NK-cell markers. Study at large: HCMV seropositivity marked seven of the eight sequenced donors; one was seronegative.

Researchers built TCR beta cDNA using 5'RACE template switching with UMIs. TCRdb reprocessed the 5' RACE reads and keeps a single row for each CDR3 protein, giving no DNA. Here the sample table reports about 160,000 distinct CDR3 sequences. Study-level results: As a fraction of CD8+ T cells, dominant NKG2C+ clonotypes reached roughly 1.0-7.5% in more than five donors.

The sequence derives from a man aged 18-69 years in good health. Sequenced: blood T cells: a sorted CD56 or NKG2C T cell subset, CD4+ or CD8+ T cells, or bulk PBMC T cells (not recorded which). The J gene is TRBJ1-5, the V gene TRBV12-5. CDR3 in amino acids: CASGLGTTWNQPQHF.